A single sample gave rise to the 8 T cell receptor beta chains below, sequenced in a study of blood T cell repertoires in COVID-19. Assay: immunoSEQ multiplex PCR; the TCRdb copy retains only in-frame clones and omits some. This sample has 230,000 or so clones, with 90% found just once. The source material was peripheral blood. These receptors were obtained from a woman aged 60-75 years with COVID-19, enrolled during active disease.

The gene calls are TRBV4-2 and TRBJ1-2, with TRBD1 matching 7 bases. This CDR3 spans 18 amino acids. J lost 4 bases, V lost 1 base, and 15 bases had no gene match. Per germline, CDR1 LGHNA and CDR2 YNFKEQ. CDR3 sequence reads: CASSQASGQATTPYGYTF. CDR3 DNA sequence: TGTGCCAGCAGCCAAGCCTCAGGACAGGCTACCACCCCCTATGGCTACACCTTC.

The chain recombines TRBV19 with TRBJ2-7, with a possible D match to TRBD1 (6 bases). V lost 6 bases to trimming and J lost 6 bases, with 15 bases between them. The germline gives CDR1 LNHDA, CDR2 SQIVND (reference sequence). The CDR3 length is 13 residues. CDR3 DNA sequence: TGTGCCAGTAGCCCAGTACAGGGTTTCGAGCAGTACTTC. It yields the protein CASSPVQGFEQYF.

This chain joins TRBV9 and TRBJ1-2, with TRBD1 matching over 8 bases. V trimming: 0 bases; J trimming: 5 bases; junction bases outside the gene matches: 3. CDR1 and CDR2 from the germline V gene are SGDLS and YYNGEE. This CDR3 has 14 amino acids. The CDR3 sequence: CASSVGTGSYGYTF. The CDR3 DNA reads as TGTGCCAGCAGCGTAGGGACAGGGTCATATGGCTACACCTTC.

The V gene is TRBV5-4, the J gene TRBJ2-2; D is possibly TRBD2 (5 bases). The germline V gene encodes CDR1 SGHNT and CDR2 YYREEE (reference sequence). V dropped 2 bases and J dropped 5 bases, with 10 bases sitting between them. CDR3 length equals 14 residues. The CDR3 coding sequence is TGTGCCAGCAGCTTAACGGGAAGGACCGGGGAGCTGTTTTTT. Translated: CASSLTGRTGELFF.

The chain links TRBV6-6 to TRBJ1-5; D uncertain. Germline assignment: CDR1 MNHNY and CDR2 SVGAGI (reference sequence). The length of the CDR3 is 13 residues. Trimming stripped 6 bases from V and 0 bases from J, with 6 bases between. The CDR3 reads CASRVASNQPQHF. For the CDR3, the DNA is TGTGCCAGCAGGGTGGCTAGCAATCAGCCCCAGCATTTT.

The V and J genes are TRBV19 and TRBJ1-2; 9 nucleotides line up with TRBD1. Germline CDR1 LNHDA, CDR2 SQIVND (reference sequence). This CDR3 spans 12 amino acids. J lost 8 bases, V lost 4 bases, and 2 bases had no gene match. CDR3 DNA sequence: TGTGCCAGTAGTAACAGGGGGCAAGGCTACACCTTC. It yields the protein CASSNRGQGYTF.

J is TRBJ1-1 and V is TRBV3-1 (or the pseudogene TRBV3-2); a weak D match, TRBD1 (6 bases). V shed 7 bases and J shed 3 bases, with 18 bases lying between them. This CDR3 is 15 amino acids long. Germline values: CDR1 LGHDT, CDR2 YNNKEL (reference sequence). This chain's CDR3 is CASTPGVGGDTEAFF. The DNA for the CDR3 is TGTGCCAGCACCCCGGGTGTAGGGGGAGACACTGAAGCTTTCTTT.

In its sample, this clone was seen once. This chain links TRBV19 with TRBJ1-2, with D unclear. V gave up 4 bases and J gave up 2 bases, with 8 bases separating them. The CDR3 extends over 13 amino acids. Germline assignment: CDR1 LNHDA and CDR2 SQIVND (reference sequence). CDR3 loop: CASSNGLNYGYTF. CDR3 sequence (DNA): TGTGCCAGTAGTAATGGCCTCAACTATGGCTACACCTTC.